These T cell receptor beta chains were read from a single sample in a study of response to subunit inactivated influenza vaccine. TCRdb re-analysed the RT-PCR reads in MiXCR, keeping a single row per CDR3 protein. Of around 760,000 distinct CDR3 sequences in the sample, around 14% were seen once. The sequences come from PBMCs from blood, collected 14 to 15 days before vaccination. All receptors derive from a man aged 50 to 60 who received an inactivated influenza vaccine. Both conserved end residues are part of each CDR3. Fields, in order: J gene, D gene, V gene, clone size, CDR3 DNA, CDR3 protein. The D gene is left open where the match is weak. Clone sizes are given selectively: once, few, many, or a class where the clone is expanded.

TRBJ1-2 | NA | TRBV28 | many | TGTGCCAGCAGAAACCACCTAAAGAAGGACAAGGAGAGCTATGGCTACACCTTC | CASRNHLKKDKESYGYTF
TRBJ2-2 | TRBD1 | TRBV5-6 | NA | TGTGCCAGCAGCTTCCCCAGGGGGCGCAGCACCGGGGAGCTGTTTTTT | CASSFPRGRSTGELFF
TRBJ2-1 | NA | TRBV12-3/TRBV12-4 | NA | TGTGCCAGCAGTTACATCTCCTACAATGAGCAGTTCTTC | CASSYISYNEQFF
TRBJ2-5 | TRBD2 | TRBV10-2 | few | TGCGCCAGTCAACTAGCGGGGGGAGAGACCCAGTACTTC | CASQLAGGETQYF
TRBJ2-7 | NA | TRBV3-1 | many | TGTGCCAGCAGCCGGGGCTCCTACGAGCAGTACTTC | CASSRGSYEQYF
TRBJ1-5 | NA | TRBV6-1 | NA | TGTGCCAGCAGCCTGACAGAAGGGCCCCAGCATTTT | CASSLTEGPQHF
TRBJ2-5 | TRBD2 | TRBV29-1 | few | TGCAGCGTTCGTCGGGGGAGGGCCTCGGAGACCCAGTACTTC | CSVRRGRASETQYF
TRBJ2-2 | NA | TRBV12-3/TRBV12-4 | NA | TGTGCCAGCATAACAAACACCGGGGAGCTGTTTTTT | CASITNTGELFF
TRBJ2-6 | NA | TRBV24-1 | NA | TGTGCCACCAGTGAGTACACAGGGACTGGGGCCAACGTCCTGACTTTC | CATSEYTGTGANVLTF
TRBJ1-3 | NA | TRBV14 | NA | TGTGCCAGCAGCCTTCTCTCTGGAAACACCATATATTTT | CASSLLSGNTIYF
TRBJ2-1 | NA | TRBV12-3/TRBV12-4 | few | TGTGCCAGCAACCCGGGAACCCTTTTTAGGGAGCAGTTCTTC | CASNPGTLFREQFF
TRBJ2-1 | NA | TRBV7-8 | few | TGTGCCAGCAGCTTATTCGTAGGGGGGATGGGGTTAACCTACAATGAGCAGTTCTTC | CASSLFVGGMGLTYNEQFF
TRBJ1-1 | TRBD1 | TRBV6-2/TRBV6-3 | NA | TGTGCCAGCAGCCCCTCCGGGACAGCAATCACTGAAGCTTTCTTT | CASSPSGTAITEAFF
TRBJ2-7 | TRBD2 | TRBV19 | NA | TGTGCCAGTAGTATGGGACTAGCGGGGGAACCCTACGAGCAGTACTTC | CASSMGLAGEPYEQYF
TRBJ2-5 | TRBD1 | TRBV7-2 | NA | TGTGCCAGCAGCTCTACCGGACAGGGGGTGGGTGAGACCCAGTACTTC | CASSSTGQGVGETQYF
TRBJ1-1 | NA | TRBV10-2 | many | TGCGCCAGCAGAAGGGCCGATTCTGAAGCTTTCTTT | CASRRADSEAFF
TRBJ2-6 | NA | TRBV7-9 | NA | TGTGCCAGCAGCTTAGCCCCGGGAGGGGCCAACGTCCTGACTTTC | CASSLAPGGANVLTF
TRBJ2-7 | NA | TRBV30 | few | TGTGCCTGGAGTTATCGGGTGGATGGCGAGCAGTACTTC | CAWSYRVDGEQYF
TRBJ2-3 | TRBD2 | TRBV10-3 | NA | TGTGCCATCAAGTTAGCGGGAGATACAGATACGCAGTATTTT | CAIKLAGDTDTQYF
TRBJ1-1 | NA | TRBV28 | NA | TGTGCCAGCAGTTTGGCGATGATGAACACTGAAGCTTTCTTT | CASSLAMMNTEAFF
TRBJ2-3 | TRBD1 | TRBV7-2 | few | TGTGCCAGCAGACCCAGGGGGCAGAGCACAGATACGCAGTATTTT | CASRPRGQSTDTQYF
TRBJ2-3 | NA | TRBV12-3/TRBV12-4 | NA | TGTGCCAGCAGTTTGGGCCGGACCCTCACAGATACGCAGTATTTT | CASSLGRTLTDTQYF
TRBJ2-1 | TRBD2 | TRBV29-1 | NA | TGCAGCGTTGATGTCCAGGCGGGAGATGCGTTCTTC | CSVDVQAGDAFF
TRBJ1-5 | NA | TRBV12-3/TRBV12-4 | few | TGTGCCAGCAGAAAAGAGGGGGGGGGCGCTCAGCCCCAGCATTTT | CASRKEGGGAQPQHF
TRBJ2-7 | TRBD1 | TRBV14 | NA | TGTGCCAGCAGCCAGGACAGGGGGGTGACGCGGCTACTCTTC | CASSQDRGVTRLLF
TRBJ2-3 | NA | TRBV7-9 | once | TGTGCCAGCAGCCCGGGCCGCGGGCCGGATACGCAGTATTTT | CASSPGRGPDTQYF
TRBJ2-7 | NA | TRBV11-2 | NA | TGTGCCAGCAGCTTAGGGGGGACACTTACCTACGAGCAGTACTTC | CASSLGGTLTYEQYF
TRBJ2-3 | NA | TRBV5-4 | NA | TGTGCCAGCAGAGCTGACAGGATCAGCACAGATACGCAGTATTTT | CASRADRISTDTQYF
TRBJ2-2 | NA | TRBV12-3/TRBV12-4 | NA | TGTGCCAGCAGTCCAGGGGTCCGGAGGACATCCGGGGAGCTGTTTTTT | CASSPGVRRTSGELFF
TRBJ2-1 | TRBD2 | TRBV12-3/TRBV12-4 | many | TGTGCCACCAGCGGGGGGGCCTACAATGAGCAGTTCTTC | CATSGGAYNEQFF
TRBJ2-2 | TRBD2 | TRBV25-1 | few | TGTGCCAGTTCCCCGCGGGGGGCGGACACCGGGGAGCTGTTTTTT | CASSPRGADTGELFF
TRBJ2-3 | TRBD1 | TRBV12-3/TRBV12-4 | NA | TGTGCCAGTAAGAGGGGGCGGTATTTGGCAGATACGCAGTATTTT | CASKRGRYLADTQYF
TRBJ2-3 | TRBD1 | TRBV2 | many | TGTGCCAGCAGTAGAGCAGGGGGCGCGGGCACAGATACGCAGTATTTT | CASSRAGGAGTDTQYF
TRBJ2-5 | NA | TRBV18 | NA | TGTGCCAGCTCACCACCAAATAGAATTAAAGAGACCCAGTACTTC | CASSPPNRIKETQYF
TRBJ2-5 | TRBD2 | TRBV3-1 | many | TGTGCCAGCAGCCAAGAGGAGTGGACTAGCGGGAGAGGGGGGCAAGAGACCCAGTACTTC | CASSQEEWTSGRGGQETQYF
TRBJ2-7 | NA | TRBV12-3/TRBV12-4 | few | TGTGCCAGCAGTTTCCTACAGACAGGCGAGCAGTACTTC | CASSFLQTGEQYF
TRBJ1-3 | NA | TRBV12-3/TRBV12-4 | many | TGTGCCAGCAGCCCCTCTGGAAACACCATATATTTT | CASSPSGNTIYF
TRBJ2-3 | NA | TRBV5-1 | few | TGCGCCAGCAGCTTGTATGCTAGCACAGATACGCAGTATTTT | CASSLYASTDTQYF
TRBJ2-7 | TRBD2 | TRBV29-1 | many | TGCAGCGTGGTGGGACTAGCGGGAAATTACGAGCAGTACTTC | CSVVGLAGNYEQYF
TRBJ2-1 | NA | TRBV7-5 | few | NA | CISVPEKRAAQKYNEQFF